The rows below give T cell receptor beta chains drawn from one sample of a study of blood T cell repertoires in COVID-19. Profiled with immunoSEQ multiplex PCR; TCRdb holds only in-frame clones, not every one. Among 250,000 to 400,000 clones listed, around 86% were seen once. Sample: PBMCs or T cells enriched from blood (not recorded which). The source of these receptors is a man in his sixties who had recovered from COVID-19. Both conserved end residues are part of each CDR3. D genes are given only for firm matches. Only part of the rows carry a size: once, few, many, or a class if the clone is expanded.

>-|13|TRBV28|TRBD2|TRBJ2-7
TGTGCCACCGGACTAGCGGGATATACGAAGCAGTACTTC
CATGLAGYTKQYF
>-|14|TRBV3-1/TRBV3-2|TRBD1|TRBJ1-5
TGTGCCAGCAGCCCCGGACAGGGGAATCAGCCCCAGCATTTT
CASSPGQGNQPQHF
>-|15|TRBV6-5|-|TRBJ1-1
TGTGCCAGCAGTTACTCTCCAGTCACCAACACTGAAGCTTTCTTT
CASSYSPVTNTEAFF
>once|14|TRBV13|TRBD1|TRBJ1-1
TGTGCCAGCAGCTCCGGACAGGGGACCTACCCAGCTTTCTTT
CASSSGQGTYPAFF
>-|14|TRBV5-1|TRBD1|TRBJ2-5
TGCGCCAGCAGCATACAGGGGCGGTCAGAGACCCAGTACTTC
CASSIQGRSETQYF
>-|15|TRBV28|TRBD2|TRBJ2-5
TGTGCCAGCAGTCGTACTAGCGGGAGTTTGGGGACCCAGTACTTC
CASSRTSGSLGTQYF
>-|17|TRBV9|TRBD1|TRBJ1-6
TGTGCCAGCAGCGCATTACAGGGGCCCCTCGGTGATTCACCCCTCCACTTT
CASSALQGPLGDSPLHF
>-|16|TRBV9|TRBD1|TRBJ1-3
TGTGCCAGCAGCGTAGATGGACAGGGGGCCGGAAACACCATATATTTT
CASSVDGQGAGNTIYF
>once|16|TRBV24-1|-|TRBJ2-1
TGTGCCACCAGTCGTTTGGGCCATGATTCCTACAATGAGCAGTTCTTC
CATSRLGHDSYNEQFF
>-|15|TRBV5-1|TRBD1|TRBJ1-3
TGCGCCAGCACTCCGGGGACAGGGATAGGAAACACCATATATTTT
CASTPGTGIGNTIYF
>-|14|TRBV4-2|-|TRBJ2-2
TGTGCCAGCAGCCAAGTTGCGGTCACCGGGGAGCTGTTTTTT
CASSQVAVTGELFF
>few|15|TRBV5-4|TRBD2|TRBJ2-3
TGTGCCAGCAGCTTGGCTAGCGGGAGTTCAGATACGCAGTATTTT
CASSLASGSSDTQYF
>-|14|TRBV5-5|-|TRBJ2-2
TGTGCCAGCAGCTTGTTACTCAACACCGGGGAGCTGTTTTTT
CASSLLLNTGELFF
>-|16|TRBV28|-|TRBJ2-7
TGTGCCAGCAGACAGGGACCGTCCGTTGGGGCCTACGAGCAGTACTTC
CASRQGPSVGAYEQYF
>-|11|TRBV29-1|TRBD2|TRBJ2-7
TGCAGCTGCGGGAGGGGGTACGAGCAGTACTTC
CSCGRGYEQYF
>-|15|TRBV10-2|TRBD2|TRBJ2-1
TGCGCCAGCAGTGAGGCGGGACTAGTTGACGATGAGCAGTTCTTC
CASSEAGLVDDEQFF
>-|19|TRBV9|-|TRBJ1-3
TGTGCCAGCAGCGCTACTTCGAAAAAGGACATAAGCTCTGGAAACACCATATATTTT
CASSATSKKDISSGNTIYF
>-|14|TRBV7-9|-|TRBJ1-1
TGTGCCAGCAGCTTCCAGACAGCGAACACTGAAGCTTTCTTT
CASSFQTANTEAFF
>-|14|TRBV7-2|-|TRBJ2-7
TGTGCCAGCAGCTTAGAACTCGCTTCCCACGAGCAGTACTTC
CASSLELASHEQYF
>-|17|TRBV5-1|-|TRBJ2-2
TGCGCCAGCAGCAAAGAACCGGGACTTGAATACACCGGGGAGCTGTTTTTT
CASSKEPGLEYTGELFF
>-|14|TRBV5-1|TRBD2|TRBJ2-1
TGCGCCAGCAGTTATAGCGGGAGTATGAATGAGCAGTTCTTC
CASSYSGSMNEQFF
>-|13|TRBV6-6|-|TRBJ1-2
TGTGCCAGCAGTTACGGCGGGAGGTCTGGCTACACCTTC
CASSYGGRSGYTF
>-|15|TRBV6-5|-|TRBJ1-5
TGTGCCAGCAGGCCGACAGCTTATAGCAATCAGCCCCAGCATTTT
CASRPTAYSNQPQHF
>-|13|TRBV5-6|-|TRBJ2-1
TGTGCCAGCAGCTTGGCACAGTACAATGAGCAGTTCTTC
CASSLAQYNEQFF
>-|15|TRBV11-1|TRBD2|TRBJ2-5
TGTGCCAGCAGCTCCTTTGGGGGGGTCCAAGAGACCCAGTACTTC
CASSSFGGVQETQYF
>-|16|TRBV5-6|-|TRBJ1-6
TGTGCCAGCAGCCCTAGGGGGAGCTCCTATAATTCACCCCTCCACTTT
CASSPRGSSYNSPLHF
>once|16|TRBV25-1|TRBD2|TRBJ2-1
TGTGCCAGCAGTGCACGGGGACTAGCGGGTTACAATGAGCAGTTCTTC
CASSARGLAGYNEQFF
>-|17|TRBV5-1|TRBD2|TRBJ2-3
TGCGCCAGCAGCCCCGACGGGACTAGCGCGAGCACAGATACGCAGTATTTT
CASSPDGTSASTDTQYF
>-|15|TRBV7-9|-|TRBJ1-1
TGTGCCAGCAGCTTAGGAGGAAGGGGGAACACTGAAGCTTTCTTT
CASSLGGRGNTEAFF
>-|15|TRBV27|TRBD2|TRBJ2-3
TGTGCCAGCAGTTCTAGCGGACCCGGCACAGATACGCAGTATTTT
CASSSSGPGTDTQYF
>-|14|TRBV5-5|-|TRBJ1-6
TGTGCCAGCAGCCCTAGATTCCCCGGGTCACCCCTCCACTTT
CASSPRFPGSPLHF
>-|16|TRBV27|TRBD2|TRBJ2-1
TGTGCCAGCAGTCCCCTACGCGGGAGCATAACCAATGAGCAGTTCTTC
CASSPLRGSITNEQFF
>-|16|TRBV19|TRBD1|TRBJ2-1
TGTGCCAGTAGTACCGCGACAGGGGGTACCTACAATGAGCAGTTCTTC
CASSTATGGTYNEQFF
>-|16|TRBV28|TRBD2|TRBJ2-7
TGTGCCAGCAGCCCCGGGACTAGCGGGAAAACCTACGAGCAGTACTTC
CASSPGTSGKTYEQYF
>-|14|TRBV25-1|TRBD1|TRBJ1-6
TGTGCCAGCCACCGGACAGGGTATAATTCACCCCTCCACTTT
CASHRTGYNSPLHF
>-|15|TRBV28|-|TRBJ1-5
TGTGCCAGCAGCCCCTGGGTCGGGAGCAATCAGCCCCAGCATTTT
CASSPWVGSNQPQHF
>few|14|TRBV7-9|TRBD1|TRBJ1-2
TGTGCCAGCAGCTTAGGACAGGGGGACTATGGCTACACCTTC
CASSLGQGDYGYTF
>-|13|TRBV5-1|-|TRBJ1-2
TGCGCCAGCAGCTTGGCGGTCTCCTATGGCTACACCTTC
CASSLAVSYGYTF
>-|16|TRBV24-1|TRBD2|TRBJ2-1
TGTGCCACCAGTGACCCCGGGACTAGCGGTTACAATGAGCAGTTCTTC
CATSDPGTSGYNEQFF
>-|13|TRBV6-2/TRBV6-3|TRBD2|TRBJ2-1
TGTGCCAGCAGTTACGACGGACTAGCCTCGGGTTTCTTC
CASSYDGLASGFF
>-|14|TRBV10-1|-|TRBJ2-5
TGCGCCAGCAGTGGGGGAGGAAACCAAGAGACCCAGTACTTC
CASSGGGNQETQYF
>-|14|TRBV5-6|-|TRBJ2-7
TGTGCCAGCAGCTTTATCGCGGGGACCTACGAGCAGTACTTC
CASSFIAGTYEQYF
>-|14|TRBV5-4|-|TRBJ2-3
TGTGCCAGCAGCTTGTGGTCCCCCGGGGATACGCAGTATTTT
CASSLWSPGDTQYF
>-|15|TRBV10-2|TRBD1|TRBJ2-1
TGCGCCAGCAATCCGGACAGGGGCTCCTACAATGAGCAGTTCTTC
CASNPDRGSYNEQFF
>-|16|TRBV7-9|TRBD2|TRBJ2-3
TGTGCCAGCAGCTCCGGACTAGCGGGAGTAGCAGATACGCAGTATTTT
CASSSGLAGVADTQYF
>-|11|TRBV20-1|-|TRBJ2-7
TGCAGTGCTAGCCAGGGTGTCGAGCAGTACTTC
CSASQGVEQYF
>-|15|TRBV30|TRBD1|TRBJ1-2
TGTGCCTGGAGTCCCCTAGAGGGGGCGTTCTATGGCTACACCTTC
CAWSPLEGAFYGYTF
>-|14|TRBV7-2|TRBD2|TRBJ2-5
TGTGCCAGCAGCACCAGCGGGGTACAAGAGACCCAGTACTTC
CASSTSGVQETQYF
>-|14|TRBV11-1|-|TRBJ2-4
TGTGCCAGCAGCGCCCCTAGTAATGGGAACATTCAGTACTTC
CASSAPSNGNIQYF
>-|14|TRBV5-6|-|TRBJ2-7
TGTGCCAGCAGCTTAGGACAAACGGCCTACGAGCAGTACTTC
CASSLGQTAYEQYF
>-|13|TRBV24-1|TRBD1|TRBJ1-5
TGTGCCACCTCGGGACAGGAGTTTCAGCCCCAGCATTTT
CATSGQEFQPQHF
>-|14|TRBV24-1|-|TRBJ2-1
TGTGCCACCAGTGCGAGGGTTTCCTACAATGAGCAGTTCTTC
CATSARVSYNEQFF
>-|15|TRBV28|TRBD1|TRBJ1-2
TGTGCCAGCAGGTATAGGGACAGAAATAACTATGGCTACACCTTC
CASRYRDRNNYGYTF
>-|13|TRBV5-1|TRBD1|TRBJ1-1
TGCGCCAGCAGCTTCACAGGGGTGACTGAAGCTTTCTTT
CASSFTGVTEAFF
>once|14|TRBV10-1|TRBD1|TRBJ2-7
TGCGCCAGCAGTACGAGACAGGGCGCCTACGAGCAGTACTTC
CASSTRQGAYEQYF
>once|14|TRBV5-1|TRBD1|TRBJ2-1
TGCGCCAGCAGCCCTGGGACAGGGAAGAATGAGCAGTTCTTC
CASSPGTGKNEQFF
>-|16|TRBV6-5|-|TRBJ1-3
TGTGCCAGCAGTTACTCGGAGGGAAACGGGGGAAACACCATATATTTT
CASSYSEGNGGNTIYF
>-|15|TRBV15|TRBD2|TRBJ2-5
TGTGCCACCAGCAGAGATTCTAGCGGGCAAGAGACCCAGTACTTC
CATSRDSSGQETQYF
>once|11|TRBV6-6|-|TRBJ1-1
TGTGCCAGCAGCACAGACATTGAAGCTTTCTTT
CASSTDIEAFF